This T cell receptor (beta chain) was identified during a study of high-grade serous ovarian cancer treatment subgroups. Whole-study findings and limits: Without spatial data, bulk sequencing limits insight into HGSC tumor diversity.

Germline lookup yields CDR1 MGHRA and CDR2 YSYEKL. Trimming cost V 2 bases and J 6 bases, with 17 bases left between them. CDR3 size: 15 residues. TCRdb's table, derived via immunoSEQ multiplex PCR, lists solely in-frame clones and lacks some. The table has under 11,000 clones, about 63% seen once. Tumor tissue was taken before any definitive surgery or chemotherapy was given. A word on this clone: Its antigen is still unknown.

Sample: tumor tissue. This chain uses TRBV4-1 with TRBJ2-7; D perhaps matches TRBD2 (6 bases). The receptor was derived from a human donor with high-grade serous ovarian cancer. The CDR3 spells CASSQTIMGGGEQYF. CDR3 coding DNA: TGCGCCAGCAGCCAAACCATAATGGGGGGAGGCGAGCAGTACTTC.